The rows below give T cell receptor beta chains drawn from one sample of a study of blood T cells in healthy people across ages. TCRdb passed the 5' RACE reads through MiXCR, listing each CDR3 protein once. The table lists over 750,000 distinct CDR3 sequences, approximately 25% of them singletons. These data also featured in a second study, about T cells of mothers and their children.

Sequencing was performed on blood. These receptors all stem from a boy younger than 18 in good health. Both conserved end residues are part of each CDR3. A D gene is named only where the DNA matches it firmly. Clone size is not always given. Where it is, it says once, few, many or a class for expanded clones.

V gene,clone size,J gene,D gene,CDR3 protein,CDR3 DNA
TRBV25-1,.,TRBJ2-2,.,CARSDGELFF,TGTGCCAGGTCAGACGGGGAGCTGTTTTTT
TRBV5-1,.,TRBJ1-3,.,CASRDTSSGNTIYF,TGCGCCAGCCGGGACACCAGCTCTGGAAACACCATATATTTT
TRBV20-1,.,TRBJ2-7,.,CSARDRGSPDRGQYF,TGCAGTGCTAGAGATCGCGGGTCCCCCGATCGTGGGCAGTACTTC
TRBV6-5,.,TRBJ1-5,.,CASSYSMTRQPQHF,TGTGCCAGCAGTTACTCGATGACCAGGCAGCCCCAGCATTTT
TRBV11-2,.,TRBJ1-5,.,CASSGGTSSNQPQHF,TGTGCCAGCAGCGGGGGGACTTCGAGCAATCAGCCCCAGCATTTT
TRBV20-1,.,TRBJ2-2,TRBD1,CSATGDREGTGELFF,TGCAGTGCCACCGGGGACAGGGAGGGAACCGGGGAGCTGTTTTTT
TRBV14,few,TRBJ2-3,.,CASSQEIGDPPDTQYF,TGTGCCAGCAGCCAAGAGATCGGGGACCCCCCAGATACGCAGTATTTT
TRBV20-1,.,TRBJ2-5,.,CSARDCGTQETQYF,TGCAGTGCTAGAGATTGTGGGACACAAGAGACCCAGTACTTC
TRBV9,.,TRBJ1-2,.,CASSAGTAGYTF,TGTGCCAGCAGCGCCGGGACTGCTGGCTACACCTTC
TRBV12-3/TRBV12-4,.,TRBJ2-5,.,CASSGYRERGQETQYF,TGTGCCAGCAGTGGCTACAGGGAAAGGGGCCAAGAGACCCAGTACTTC
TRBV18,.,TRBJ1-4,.,CASSPPGPIEKLFF,TGTGCCAGCTCACCACCCGGCCCGATTGAAAAACTGTTTTTT
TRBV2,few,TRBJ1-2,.,CASSNTGHYGYTF,TGTGCCAGCAGTAACACAGGGCACTATGGCTACACCTTC
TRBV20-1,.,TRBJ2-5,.,CSARGVSMQTQYF,TGCAGTGCTAGAGGGGTTAGCATGCAGACCCAGTACTTC
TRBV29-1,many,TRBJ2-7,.,CSVEDSYEQYF,TGCAGCGTCGAGGACTCCTACGAGCAGTACTTC
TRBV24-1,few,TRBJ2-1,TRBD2,CATSDQRDRNEQFF,TGTGCCACCAGTGATCAGCGGGACCGCAATGAGCAGTTCTTC
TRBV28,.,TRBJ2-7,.,CASIGPLTRGPKEQYF,TGTGCCAGCATTGGGCCCCTAACGAGAGGACCGAAAGAGCAGTACTTC
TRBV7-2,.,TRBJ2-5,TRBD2,CASSPRTSGSVETQYF,TGTGCCAGCAGCCCCCGGACTAGCGGGAGTGTGGAGACCCAGTACTTC
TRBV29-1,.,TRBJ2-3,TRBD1,CSVTTGGGPDTQYF,TGCAGCGTTACGACAGGGGGGGGACCAGATACGCAGTATTTT
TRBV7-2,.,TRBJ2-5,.,CASSDGPGADTQYF,TGTGCCAGCAGCGACGGACCTGGGGCGGATACCCAGTACTTC
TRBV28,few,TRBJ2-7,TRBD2,CASSIYGAGNEQYF,TGTGCCAGCAGCATTTACGGAGCGGGGAACGAGCAGTACTTC
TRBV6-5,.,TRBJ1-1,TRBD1,CASSTWDRGGTEAFF,TGTGCCAGCAGTACGTGGGACAGGGGTGGGACTGAAGCTTTCTTT
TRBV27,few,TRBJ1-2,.,CASSLDQSYGYTF,TGTGCCAGCAGTTTAGACCAAAGCTATGGCTACACCTTC
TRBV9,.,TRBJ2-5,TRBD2,CASSGRGSGSPQETQYF,TGTGCCAGCAGCGGCCGCGGTAGCGGGAGCCCTCAAGAGACCCAGTACTTC
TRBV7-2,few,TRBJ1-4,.,CASSFGPPAANEKLFF,TGTGCCAGCAGCTTTGGTCCCCCGGCAGCTAATGAAAAACTGTTTTTT
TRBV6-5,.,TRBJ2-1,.,CASSYSRILNEQFF,TGTGCCAGCAGTTACTCACGGATCCTCAATGAGCAGTTCTTC
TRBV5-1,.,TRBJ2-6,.,CASGGGGTGANVLTF,TGCGCCAGCGGAGGAGGGGGAACTGGGGCCAACGTCCTGACTTTC
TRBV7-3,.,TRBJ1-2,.,CASSLLAGTTYGYTF,TGTGCCAGCAGCTTATTGGCAGGCACGACCTATGGCTACACCTTC
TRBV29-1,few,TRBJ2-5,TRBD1,CSVVLRTGSAETQYF,TGCAGCGTTGTTCTCAGGACAGGGTCGGCGGAGACCCAGTACTTC
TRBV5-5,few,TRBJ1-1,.,CASSLYPGLNTEAFF,TGTGCCAGCAGCTTGTACCCCGGCCTAAACACTGAAGCTTTCTTT
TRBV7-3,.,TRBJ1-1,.,CASSLLTRATNTEAFF,TGTGCCAGCAGCTTACTCACGCGGGCTACGAACACTGAAGCTTTCTTT
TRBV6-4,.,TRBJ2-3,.,CASSTRAGHTDTQYF,TGTGCCAGCAGCACCCGCGCGGGCCACACAGATACGCAGTATTTT
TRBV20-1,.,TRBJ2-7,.,CSARPLTNPYEQYF,TGCAGTGCTAGACCTCTTACTAACCCCTACGAGCAGTACTTC
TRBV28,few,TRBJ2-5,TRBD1,CASSSPTGAQETQYF,TGTGCCAGCAGTTCTCCCACAGGGGCCCAAGAGACCCAGTACTTC
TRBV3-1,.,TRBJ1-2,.,CASSPPQGNYGYAF,TGTGCCAGCAGCCCCCCACAGGGAAACTATGGCTACGCCTTC
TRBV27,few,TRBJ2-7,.,CASSYGPIYEQYF,TGTGCCAGCAGTTACGGGCCCATTTACGAGCAGTACTTC
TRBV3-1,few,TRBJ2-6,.,CASSRRSSGANVLTF,TGTGCCAGCAGCCGCCGGAGCTCTGGGGCCAACGTCCTGACTTTC
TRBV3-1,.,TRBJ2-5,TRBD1,CASSQGDRSQETQYF,TGTGCCAGCAGCCAAGGGGACAGGAGCCAAGAGACCCAGTACTTC
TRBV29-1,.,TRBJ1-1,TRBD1,CSVAQGMNTEAFF,TGCAGCGTTGCACAGGGGATGAACACTGAAGCTTTCTTT
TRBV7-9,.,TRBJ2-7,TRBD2,CASSLFLAGVDEQYF,TGTGCCAGCAGCCTATTTCTAGCGGGAGTCGACGAGCAGTACTTC
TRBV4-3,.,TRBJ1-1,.,CASSDSTVGNTEAFF,TGCGCCAGCAGCGACTCGACAGTGGGGAACACTGAAGCTTTCTTT
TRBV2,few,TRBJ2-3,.,CASSDGRLTDTQYF,TGTGCCAGCAGTGACGGTCGTCTCACAGATACGCAGTATTTT
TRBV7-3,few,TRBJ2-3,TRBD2,CASSHSLAGPTDTQYF,TGTGCCAGCAGCCACAGTCTAGCGGGACCCACAGATACGCAGTATTTT
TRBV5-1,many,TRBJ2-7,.,CASSPDDYEQYF,TGTGCCAGCAGTCCGGACGACTACGAGCAGTACTTC
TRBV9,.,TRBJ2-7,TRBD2,CASSVSGGANEQYF,TGTGCCAGCAGCGTAAGCGGGGGGGCCAACGAGCAGTACTTC
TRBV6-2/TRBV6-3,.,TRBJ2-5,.,CASSFSTLLAVPQETQYF,TGTGCCAGCAGTTTCTCGACCCTTTTAGCGGTACCACAAGAGACCCAGTACTTC
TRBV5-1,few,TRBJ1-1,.,CASSHPGSGKNTEAFF,TGCGCCAGCAGTCACCCAGGGAGCGGTAAGAACACTGAAGCTTTCTTT
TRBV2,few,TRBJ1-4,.,CASRGGPATNEKLFF,TGTGCCAGCCGGGGGGGACCTGCAACTAATGAAAAACTGTTTTTT